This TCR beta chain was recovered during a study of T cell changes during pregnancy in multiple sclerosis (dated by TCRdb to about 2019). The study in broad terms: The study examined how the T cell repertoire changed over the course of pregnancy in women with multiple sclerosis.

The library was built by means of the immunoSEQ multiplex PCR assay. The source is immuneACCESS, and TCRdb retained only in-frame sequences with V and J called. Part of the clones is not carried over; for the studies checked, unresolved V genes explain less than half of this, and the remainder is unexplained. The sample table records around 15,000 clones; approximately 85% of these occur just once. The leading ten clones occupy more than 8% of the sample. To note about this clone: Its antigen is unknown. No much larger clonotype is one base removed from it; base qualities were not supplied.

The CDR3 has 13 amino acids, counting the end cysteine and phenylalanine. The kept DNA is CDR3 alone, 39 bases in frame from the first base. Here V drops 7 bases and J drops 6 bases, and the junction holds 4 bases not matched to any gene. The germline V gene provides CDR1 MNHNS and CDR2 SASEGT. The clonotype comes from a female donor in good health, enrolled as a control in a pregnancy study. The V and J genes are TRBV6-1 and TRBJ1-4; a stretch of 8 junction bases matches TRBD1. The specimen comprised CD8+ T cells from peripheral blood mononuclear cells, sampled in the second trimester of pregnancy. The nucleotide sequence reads TGTGCCAGCAATGACAGGGGATATGAAAAACTGTTTTTT. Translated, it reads CASNDRGYEKLFF.